This entry features one T cell receptor (beta chain) sequence. The antigen remains undetermined. CDR1 is KGHDR, CDR2 SFDVKD, per germline. The CDR3 is 16 residues long. The V end lost 3 bases, the J end lost 6 bases, and 18 bases lay between the germline ends. Amplified TCR beta CDR3 regions derived from RNA transcripts. RT-PCR in the first round (using the HTBI primer set) targeted the TCR CDR3. TCRdb redid the calling of the multiplex PCR reads with MiXCR, one entry per CDR3 protein. The table has hundreds of thousands of distinct CDR3 sequences, about 14% seen once. The record originates from a study of T cells in Graves' hyperthyroidism and ophthalmopathy. Across the study: Peripheral blood was acquired at first diagnosis, ahead of any therapy whatsoever. The study's findings and limits: Researchers found most expanded thyroid clonotypes above 0.001 in blood as well. The authors' 13 V-J model separated ophthalmopathy from stable hyperthyroidism.

This rearrangement joins TRBV24-1 to TRBJ2-3, with TRBD1 as a possible D gene (6 bases). Sample: blood. The clonotype originates from a woman between 50 and 59 years old with Graves' ophthalmopathy. CDR3 nucleotides: TGTGCCACCAGTGATCAGGGGTTTGGGCCTGGGGATACGCAGTATTTT. Residues: CATSDQGFGPGDTQYF.